These 20 T cell receptor beta chains originate from one sample sequenced in a study of T cells after yellow fever vaccination. Each CDR3 protein gets one entry after TCRdb re-called the 5' RACE reads with MiXCR. The repertoire has 140,000 to 150,000 distinct CDR3 sequences, approximately 6.6% of them found once; the top ten carry 0.5% to 0.65%. The input for sequencing was CD4+ T cells sorted from PBMCs, taken 10 days after the yellow fever booster vaccination. These receptors were obtained from a man aged 30-40 years who received the YFV17D yellow fever vaccine.

Many counts were recorded for this clonotype. The rearrangement joins TRBV5-1 to TRBJ2-7, with D uncertain. The CDR3 sequence is 13 residues long. Deletions cut 6 bases from V and 3 bases from J, with 13 bases between. Germline CDR1 and CDR2: SGHRS and YFSETQ. The CDR3 reads CASTDRLGYEQYF. CDR3 nucleotide sequence: TGCGCCAGCACGGACCGACTGGGCTACGAGCAGTACTTC. Variable domain in full (rest from reference TRBV5-1 and TRBJ2-7): KAGVTQTPRYLIKTRGQQVTLSCSPISGHRSVSWYQQTPGQGLQFLFEYFSETQRNKGNFPGRFSGRQFSNSRSEMNVSTLELGDSALYLCASTDRLGYEQYFGPGTRLTVT.

This clonotype has a handful of counts. The chain has TRBV7-2 and TRBJ1-3; no reliable D call. The CDR3 totals 14 residues. Trimming left V 6 bases short and J 8 bases short, with 17 bases between. The germline V gene has CDR1 SGHTA and CDR2 FQGNSA. CDR3 bases: TGTGCCAGCAGGCCGTGGACTCGGGCGGACACCATATATTTT. The encoded protein is CASRPWTRADTIYF. The whole variable domain, filled in from reference TRBV7-2 and TRBJ1-3, reads GAGVSQSPSNKVTEKGKDVELRCDPISGHTALYWYRQSLGQGLEFLIYFQGNSAPDKSGLPSDRFSAERTGGSVSTLTIQRTQQEDSAVYLCASRPWTRADTIYFGEGSWLTVV.

In this sample, this clonotype turned up many times. This sequence joins TRBV5-8 and TRBJ2-2; D call uncertain. The CDR3 runs to 17 residues. Germline assignment: CDR1 SGHTS and CDR2 YDEGEE. Between the trimmed V and J ends, which lost 2 bases and 0 bases, there was a span of 14 bases. The CDR3 protein is CASSLSMGTANTGELFF. As DNA, the CDR3 is TGTGCCAGCAGCTTATCGATGGGCACCGCGAACACCGGGGAGCTGTTTTTT.

This clonotype was counted at least ten times. This rearrangement joins TRBV7-9 to TRBJ1-1; D is possibly TRBD1 (5 bases). V was shortened by 0 bases and J by 3 bases, with 8 bases between the two germline ends. Germline assignment: CDR1 SEHNR and CDR2 FQNEAQ (reference sequence). The CDR3 has 14 amino acids. CDR3 amino acids: CASSLAGAHTEAFF. The CDR3 nucleotides read TGTGCCAGCAGCTTAGCTGGGGCTCACACTGAAGCTTTCTTT.

Note on this clonotype: Just one base apart from a much larger clone, this may be a read error. The V gene is TRBV3-1, the J gene TRBJ1-5; tentative D call: TRBD1 (5 bases). The CDR3 has 15 amino acids. Germline assignment: CDR1 LGHDT and CDR2 YNNKEL (reference sequence). DNA of the CDR3: TGTACCAGCAGTAGGGGAGGGGCAAACAATCAGCCCCAGCATTTT. As protein: CTSSRGGANNQPQHF.

This clonotype was observed at least ten times. The chain uses TRBV7-2 and TRBJ1-2, with a possible D match to TRBD1 (6 bases). The V gene's germline CDR1 is SGHTA and CDR2 FQGNSA. This CDR3 is 14 amino acids long. The V gene lost 2 bases and the J gene lost 8 bases, with 15 bases spanning the gap. The chain's CDR3 is CASSLSQGGWGYTF. In DNA form, the CDR3 reads TGTGCCAGCAGCTTATCACAGGGAGGGTGGGGCTACACCTTC.

There are a few counts of this clonotype. V and J are TRBV9 and TRBJ2-1; 11 bases match TRBD2. After removal of 0 bases from V and 6 bases from J, the junction contained 2 bases not matched to a gene. The CDR3 extends over 15 amino acids. Germline V lookup: CDR1 SGDLS, CDR2 YYNGEE. This chain's CDR3 is CASSVGSGGVNEQFF. Written as DNA, the CDR3 is TGTGCCAGCAGCGTAGGTAGCGGGGGGGTCAATGAGCAGTTCTTC.

Worth noting for this clonotype: It may be a read error: a sequence one base away is much more abundant. The rearrangement uses TRBV7-8 and TRBJ1-2; D gene unclear. This CDR3 region has 13 residues. The V end lost 5 bases, the J end lost 7 bases, and 14 bases lay between the germline ends. From germline, CDR1 is SGHVS and CDR2 FQNEAQ. The CDR3 nucleotides are TGTGCCAGCAGCAGGAGGGATATCGGTGGCTACACCTTC. Protein product: CASSRRDIGGYTF.

This clonotype showed up many times. This CDR3 reads CAITQGVRNTIYF. CDR3 nucleotides: TGTGCCATCACACAGGGTGTTAGAAACACCATATATTTT. The V and J genes are TRBV10-3 and TRBJ1-3; D possibly corresponds to TRBD1 (6 bases). The V gene's germline CDR1 is ENHRY and CDR2 SYGVKD. The CDR3 extends over 13 amino acids. The V end was cut by 7 bases, the J end by 5 bases, with 12 bases between.

This clonotype was detected many times. The gene calls are TRBV15 and TRBJ1-4, with 7 positions matching TRBD1. The germline V gene has CDR1 LNHNV and CDR2 YYDKDF (reference sequence). The CDR3 length is 16 residues. Unmatched junction bases numbered 7, after V lost 1 base and J lost 5 bases. This CDR3 reads CATSRGGGGLNEKLFF. The CDR3 region has the DNA TGTGCCACCAGCAGAGGAGGGGGCGGACTCAATGAAAAACTGTTTTTT.

This clonotype was recorded a few times. The chain has TRBV5-4 and TRBJ2-1, with 11 bases fitting TRBD2. CDR1 SGHNT and CDR2 YYREEE come from the germline V gene (reference sequence). Losses at the gene ends were 0 bases for V and 0 bases for J; bases not matched to a gene: 11. CDR3 length equals 20 residues. The CDR3 loop reads CASSLVSLAGGSNSYNEQFF. The DNA for the CDR3 is TGTGCCAGCAGCTTGGTATCCCTAGCGGGAGGAAGTAACTCCTACAATGAGCAGTTCTTC.

Ten or more counts support this clonotype. The gene calls are TRBV6-5 and TRBJ2-1; D is ambiguous. CDR1 is MNHEY and CDR2 is SVGAGI in the germline V gene. The CDR3 is 13 amino acids. V lost 4 bases and J lost 12, with 16 bases in between. The CDR3 region is CASSSSTPPGQFF. In DNA form, the CDR3 reads TGTGCCAGCAGTTCATCAACTCCCCCCGGGCAGTTCTTC.

The chain carries TRBV7-2 and TRBJ2-7; D is unclear. The CDR3 covers 10 residues. Germline V CDR1 and CDR2: SGHTA, FQGNSA. The ends were cut back, 8 bases at V and 4 bases at J, with 6 bases in the middle. CDR3 sequence (DNA): TGTGCCAGCGGCCAATACGAGCAGTACTTC. This gives the protein CASGQYEQYF.

A few counts support this clonotype. The gene calls are TRBV7-8 and TRBJ2-1; 7 bases are shared with TRBD1. The trim removed 5 bases at V and 6 bases at J, leaving 7 bases unmatched. Germline CDR1 and CDR2: SGHVS and FQNEAQ. CDR3 size: 14 residues. The CDR3 protein is CASSIGTVVNEQFF. The CDR3 nucleotides are TGTGCCAGCAGCATTGGGACAGTCGTCAATGAGCAGTTCTTC.

In this sample, this clonotype turned up many times. The rearrangement links TRBV10-3 to TRBJ1-1; maybe TRBD1 (5 bases). Trimming shortened V by 3 bases and J by 4 bases, and 12 bases separated the two germline ends. The germline gives CDR1 ENHRY, CDR2 SYGVKD. The CDR3 sequence is 14 residues long. CDR3 coding DNA: TGTGCCATCAGTGAACTGGCGACAGCCACTGAAGCTTTCTTT. The encoded protein is CAISELATATEAFF.

This clonotype was detected ten times or more. J is TRBJ2-7 and V is TRBV20-1; 8 bases agree with TRBD1. Germline CDR1 and CDR2: DFQATT and SNEGSKA (reference sequence). V shed 4 bases, J shed 10 bases, and the junction held 6 bases outside the gene matches. This CDR3 region has 11 residues. This chain's CDR3 is CSATPGTGQYF. The CDR3 DNA sequence: TGCAGTGCTACCCCCGGGACAGGACAGTACTTC.

This clonotype has at least ten counts. This chain connects TRBV23-1 to TRBJ2-3; the D is unclear. TRBV23-1 has ORF status, its function being uncertain. The CDR3 covers 13 residues. V lost 3 bases, J lost 0 bases, and 4 bases lay in between. The DNA of the CDR3 is TGCGCCAGCAGTCAGGACAGCACAGATACGCAGTATTTT. This sequence encodes CASSQDSTDTQYF.

This clonotype appeared many times. The chain joins TRBV20-1 to TRBJ2-7; tentative D call: TRBD2 (6 bases). Germline CDR1 DFQATT, CDR2 SNEGSKA (reference sequence). V was trimmed by 3 bases and J by 0 bases, leaving 6 bases between them. The CDR3 loop spans 12 amino acids. The CDR3 here is CSASGSSYEQYF. CDR3 sequence (DNA): TGCAGTGCTAGCGGGAGCTCCTACGAGCAGTACTTC.

This clonotype was detected only a few times. The V call is TRBV12-3 or TRBV12-4, the J call TRBJ2-2, with D perhaps matching TRBD1 or TRBD2 (5 bases each). CDR3 length: 15 amino acids. Trimming shortened V by 5 bases and J by 10 bases, and 20 bases separated the two germline ends. The CDR3 loop is CASSPRGRDVEELFF. For the CDR3, the DNA is TGTGCCAGCAGTCCCCGGGGCAGGGACGTCGAGGAGCTGTTTTTT.

This clonotype occurred many times. The rearrangement uses TRBV4-3 and TRBJ2-7; D is perhaps TRBD1 (6 bases). Between the trimmed V and J ends, which lost 0 bases and 2 bases, there was a span of 8 bases. CDR1 is LGHNA, CDR2 YSLEER, per germline. The CDR3 is made up of 14 amino acids. Here the CDR3 reads CASSQEPGAYEQYF. CDR3 coding DNA: TGCGCCAGCAGCCAAGAGCCAGGGGCCTACGAGCAGTACTTC.